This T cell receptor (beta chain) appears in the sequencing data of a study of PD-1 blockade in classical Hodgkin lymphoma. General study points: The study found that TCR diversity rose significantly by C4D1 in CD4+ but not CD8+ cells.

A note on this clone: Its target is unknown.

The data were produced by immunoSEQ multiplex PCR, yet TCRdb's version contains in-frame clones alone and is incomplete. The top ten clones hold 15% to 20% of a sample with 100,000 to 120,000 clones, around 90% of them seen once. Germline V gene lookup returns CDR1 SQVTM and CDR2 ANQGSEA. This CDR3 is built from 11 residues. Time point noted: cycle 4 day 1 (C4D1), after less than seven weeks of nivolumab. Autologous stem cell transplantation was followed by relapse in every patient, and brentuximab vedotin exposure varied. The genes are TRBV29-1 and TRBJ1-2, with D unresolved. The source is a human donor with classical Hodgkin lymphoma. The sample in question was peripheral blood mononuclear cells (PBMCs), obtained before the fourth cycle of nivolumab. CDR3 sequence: CVCKGFYGYTF. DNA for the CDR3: TGCGTCTGCAAGGGATTCTATGGCTACACCTTC.